The rows below give T cell receptor beta chains drawn from one sample of a study of blood T cell repertoires in COVID-19. Sequencing used immunoSEQ multiplex PCR; TCRdb keeps in-frame clones, though not all of them. This sample has over 250,000 clones, with 89% found just once. The source material was peripheral blood. The receptor set was obtained from a woman in her fifties or sixties with acute or convalescent COVID-19. CDR3s include the opening cysteine and the closing phenylalanine or tryptophan. Each record gives: V gene, D gene, J gene, clone size, CDR3 DNA, CDR3 protein. A D gene is named only where the DNA matches it firmly. Some rows have no size entry. The others give once, few or many, or a class for an expanded clone.

>TRBV10-3|NA|TRBJ2-7|few
TGTGCCATCAGTCCACAGGGAGCACCCGAGCAGTACTTC
CAISPQGAPEQYF
>TRBV7-9|TRBD2|TRBJ2-2|NA
TGTGCCAGCAGCTCCTCAGTGGGCCTGGCGGGAGGGTCCGGGGAGCTGTTTTTT
CASSSSVGLAGGSGELFF
>TRBV3-1/TRBV3-2|NA|TRBJ1-5|few
TGTGCCAGCAGCCAAGGAGGGCCAGGGGCTAATCAGCCCCAGCATTTT
CASSQGGPGANQPQHF
>TRBV5-4|NA|TRBJ1-1|NA
TGTGCCAGCAGCTTACAGGGACCCGCGAACACTGAAGCTTTCTTT
CASSLQGPANTEAFF
>TRBV4-3|NA|TRBJ1-1|NA
TGCGCCAGCAGCTCCTCCCCGGGGGGAGATAGAGCTTTCTTT
CASSSSPGGDRAFF
>TRBV5-1|NA|TRBJ2-1|NA
TGCGCCAGCAGCTTGAGACAGTCTTCCTACAATGAGCAGTTCTTC
CASSLRQSSYNEQFF
>TRBV15|NA|TRBJ2-7|NA
TGTGCCACCAGCAGGGGGGCGGAATCGGAGCAGTACTTC
CATSRGAESEQYF
>TRBV29-1|NA|TRBJ1-2|NA
TGCAGCGTGGGGAGTCCTAACTATGGCTACACCTTC
CSVGSPNYGYTF
>TRBV27|TRBD1|TRBJ1-2|once
TGTGCCAGCAGTTTATGGGACAGGGGGCTAGGTGGCTACACCTTC
CASSLWDRGLGGYTF
>TRBV28|TRBD2|TRBJ2-2|NA
TGTGCCGCCAGGACTAGCAAGGGCACCGGGGAGCTGTTTTTT
CAARTSKGTGELFF
>TRBV5-1|NA|TRBJ1-2|NA
TGCGCCAGCAGCTTGGTGGGAGCGGAAGGCTACACCTTC
CASSLVGAEGYTF
>TRBV4-3|NA|TRBJ1-4|NA
TGCGCCAGCAGCTTTTTTGGGGGGACCGGTATTAATGAAAAACTGTTTTTT
CASSFFGGTGINEKLFF
>TRBV10-3|TRBD2|TRBJ2-3|NA
TGTGCCTCAAGCGGGGGGGAAACAGATACGCAGTATTTT
CASSGGETDTQYF
>TRBV24-1|TRBD2|TRBJ2-1|NA
TGTGCCACCAGTGATTTTGAGCGGGAGGGGTTATTGACCTACAATGAGCAGTTCTTC
CATSDFEREGLLTYNEQFF
>TRBV5-6|NA|TRBJ1-5|NA
TGTGCCAGCAGCTTTCGATCCGGTTCTCACAATCAGCCCCAGCATTTT
CASSFRSGSHNQPQHF
>TRBV10-1|NA|TRBJ2-7|NA
TGCGCCAGCAGCAACGGGAGTAGCGTCGAGCAGTACTTC
CASSNGSSVEQYF
>TRBV6-5|TRBD1|TRBJ1-5|NA
TGTGCCAGCAGCCGGGACAGGGGCCATCAGCCCCAGCATTTT
CASSRDRGHQPQHF
>TRBV28|NA|TRBJ1-5|NA
TGTGCCAGCAGTCTAGAGAATCAGCCCCAGCATTTT
CASSLENQPQHF